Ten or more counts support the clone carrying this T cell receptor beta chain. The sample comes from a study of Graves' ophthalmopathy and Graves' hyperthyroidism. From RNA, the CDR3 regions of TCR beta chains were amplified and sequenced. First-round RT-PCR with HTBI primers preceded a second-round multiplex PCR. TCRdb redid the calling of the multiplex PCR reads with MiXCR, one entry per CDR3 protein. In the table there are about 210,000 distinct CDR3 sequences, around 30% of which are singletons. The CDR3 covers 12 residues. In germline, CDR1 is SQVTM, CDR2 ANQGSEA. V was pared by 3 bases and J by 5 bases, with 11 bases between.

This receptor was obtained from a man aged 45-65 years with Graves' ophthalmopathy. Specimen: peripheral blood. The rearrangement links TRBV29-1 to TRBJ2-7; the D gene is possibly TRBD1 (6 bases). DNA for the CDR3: TGCAGCGTTGACGGACAGAGGAACGAGCAGTACTTC. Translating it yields CSVDGQRNEQYF.